This T cell receptor (beta chain) was sequenced in a study of immune heterogeneity within non-small cell lung tumors. The study's findings and limits: Recurrence of the same dominant CDR3 beta clonotypes was seen across tumor sites within a patient, and site-unique high-frequency clones were present alongside them. Local tumor mutational burden correlated moderately but significantly with local T-cell clonality (R roughly 0.34).

Per the germline V gene, CDR1 is MDHEN and CDR2 is SYDVKM. The CDR3 runs 16 residues. Trimming left V 3 bases short and J 0 bases short, with 14 bases between. Multiplex PCR (32 V and 13 J primers) was used to amplify the TCR beta CDR3. Each CDR3 protein gets one entry after TCRdb re-called the multiplex PCR reads with MiXCR. The sample includes 5,000 or so distinct CDR3 sequences, less than 25% seen only once; the top ten take approximately 11%. This clonotype is categorized as medium-sized (0.01 to 0.1%). The target antigen is unknown. Bulk tumor genomic DNA, around 590 ng per sample, was used as template. From each primary tumor, several far-apart biopsies were obtained during surgery. With untreated, newly diagnosed non-small cell lung cancer, the patients went on to undergo curative surgery.

The TCR originated in a man between 60 and 75 years old with non-small cell lung cancer. Sequencing input: lung tumor tissue. The chain employs TRBV28 and TRBJ1-1; TRBD1 might be the D (6 bases). The CDR3 bases are TGTGCCAGCAGTTTGCCCGACAGGAAACTGAACACTGAAGCTTTCTTT. Protein: CASSLPDRKLNTEAFF.